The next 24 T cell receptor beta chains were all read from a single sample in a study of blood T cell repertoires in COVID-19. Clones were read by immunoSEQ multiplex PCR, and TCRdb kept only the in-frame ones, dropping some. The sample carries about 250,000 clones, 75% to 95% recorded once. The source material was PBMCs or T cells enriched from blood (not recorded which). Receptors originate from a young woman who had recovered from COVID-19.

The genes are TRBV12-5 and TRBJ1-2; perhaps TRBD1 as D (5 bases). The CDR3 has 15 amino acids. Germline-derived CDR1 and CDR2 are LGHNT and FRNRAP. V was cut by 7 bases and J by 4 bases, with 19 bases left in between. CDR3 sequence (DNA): TGTGCTAGTGCCCGGTCGGAGCAGGGCCCCTATGGCTACACCTTC. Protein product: CASARSEQGPYGYTF.

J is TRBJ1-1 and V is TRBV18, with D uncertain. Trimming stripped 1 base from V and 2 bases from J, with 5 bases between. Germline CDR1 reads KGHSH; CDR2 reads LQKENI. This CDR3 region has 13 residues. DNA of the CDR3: TGTGCCAGCTCACCACGGCCCAACACTGAAGCTTTCTTT. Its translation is CASSPRPNTEAFF.

The CDR3 DNA reads TGTGCCAGCAGCTTAACGGGAGGGCTAGCTACAGATACGCAGTATTTT. Amino acids: CASSLTGGLATDTQYF. V usage is TRBV7-9 and J usage is TRBJ2-3; 8 bases agree with TRBD2. The germline CDR1 and CDR2 sequences are SEHNR and FQNEAQ (reference sequence). Germline trimming cut 2 bases from V and 3 bases from J; bases unmatched to any gene: 7. The CDR3 has 16 residues.

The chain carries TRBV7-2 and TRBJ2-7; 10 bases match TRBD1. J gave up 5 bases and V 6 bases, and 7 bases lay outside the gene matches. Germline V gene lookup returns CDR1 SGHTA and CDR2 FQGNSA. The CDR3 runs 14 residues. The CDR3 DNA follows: TGTGCCAGCAGTAGACAGGGGGCTCGCCACGAGCAGTACTTC. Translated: CASSRQGARHEQYF.

CDR3 protein: CASSIRRGTQETQYF. DNA of the CDR3: TGTGCCAGTAGTATTCGGCGGGGGACCCAAGAGACCCAGTACTTC. This chain links TRBV19 with TRBJ2-5, with 7 bases that match TRBD2. V trimming: 3 bases; J trimming: 1 base; junction bases outside the gene matches: 5. Germline V lookup: CDR1 LNHDA, CDR2 SQIVND (reference sequence). This CDR3 has 15 amino acids.

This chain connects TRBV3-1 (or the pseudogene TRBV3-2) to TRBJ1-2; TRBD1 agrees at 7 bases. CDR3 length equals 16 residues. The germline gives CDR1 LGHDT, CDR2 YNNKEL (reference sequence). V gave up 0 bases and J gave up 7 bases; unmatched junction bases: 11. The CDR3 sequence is CASSQDLGGGGRGYTF. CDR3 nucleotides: TGTGCCAGCAGCCAAGACCTTGGAGGGGGCGGTCGTGGCTACACCTTC.

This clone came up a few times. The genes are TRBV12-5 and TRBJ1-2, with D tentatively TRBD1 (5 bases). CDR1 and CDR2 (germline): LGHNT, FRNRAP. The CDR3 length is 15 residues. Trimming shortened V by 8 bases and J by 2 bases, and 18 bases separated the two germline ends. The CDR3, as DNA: TGTGCTAGTCTTAGGTGGAGGGGCCTAAACTATGGCTACACCTTC. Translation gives CASLRWRGLNYGYTF.

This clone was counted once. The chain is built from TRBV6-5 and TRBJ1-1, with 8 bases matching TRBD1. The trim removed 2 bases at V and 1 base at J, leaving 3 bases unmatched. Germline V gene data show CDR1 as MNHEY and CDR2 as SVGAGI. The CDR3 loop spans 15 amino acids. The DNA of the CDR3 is TGTGCCAGCAGTTACGATGGACAGGGGAACACTGAAGCTTTCTTT. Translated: CASSYDGQGNTEAFF.

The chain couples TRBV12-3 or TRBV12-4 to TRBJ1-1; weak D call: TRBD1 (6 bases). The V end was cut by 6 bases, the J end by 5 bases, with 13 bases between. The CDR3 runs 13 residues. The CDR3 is CASSRGPGTEAFF. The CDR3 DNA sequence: TGTGCCAGCAGCAGGGGTCCGGGGACTGAAGCTTTCTTT.

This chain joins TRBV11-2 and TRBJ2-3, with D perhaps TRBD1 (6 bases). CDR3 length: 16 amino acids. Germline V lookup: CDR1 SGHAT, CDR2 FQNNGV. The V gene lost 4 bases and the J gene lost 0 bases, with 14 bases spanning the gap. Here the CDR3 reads CASSYYGQHSTDTQYF. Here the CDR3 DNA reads TGTGCCAGCAGCTACTACGGACAGCACAGCACAGATACGCAGTATTTT.

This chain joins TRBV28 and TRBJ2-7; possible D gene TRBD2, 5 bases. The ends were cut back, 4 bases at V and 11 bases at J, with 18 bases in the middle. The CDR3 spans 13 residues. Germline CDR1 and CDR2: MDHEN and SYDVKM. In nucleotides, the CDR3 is TGTGCCAGCAGTTCGCCACCCCGGGGAAGGGAGTACTTC. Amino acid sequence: CASSSPPRGREYF.

CDR3: CASSRDRDRGSNQPQHF. CDR3 sequence (DNA): TGTGCCAGCAGCCGGGACCGGGACAGGGGTAGCAATCAGCCCCAGCATTTT. This sequence joins TRBV4-2 and TRBJ1-5; 10 nucleotides line up with TRBD1. CDR3 length: 17 amino acids. Germline assignment: CDR1 LGHNA and CDR2 YNFKEQ. The trim removed 4 bases at V and 0 bases at J, leaving 6 bases unmatched.

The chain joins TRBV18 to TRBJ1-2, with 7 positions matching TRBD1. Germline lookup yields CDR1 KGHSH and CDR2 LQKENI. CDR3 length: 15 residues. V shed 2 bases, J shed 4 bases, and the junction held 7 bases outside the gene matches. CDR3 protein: CASSPKTGITYGYTF. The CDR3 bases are TGTGCCAGCTCACCAAAGACAGGGATCACCTATGGCTACACCTTC.

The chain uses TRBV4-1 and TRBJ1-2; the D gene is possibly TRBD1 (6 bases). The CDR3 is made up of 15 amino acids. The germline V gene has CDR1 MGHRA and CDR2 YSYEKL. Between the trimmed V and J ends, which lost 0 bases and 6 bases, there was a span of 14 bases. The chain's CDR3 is CASSQDGRTADGYTF. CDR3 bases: TGCGCCAGCAGCCAAGATGGTAGGACAGCGGATGGCTACACCTTC.

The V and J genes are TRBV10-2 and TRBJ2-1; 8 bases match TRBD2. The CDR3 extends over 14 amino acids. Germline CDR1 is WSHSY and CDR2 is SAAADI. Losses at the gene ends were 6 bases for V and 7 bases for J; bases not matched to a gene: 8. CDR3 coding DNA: TGCGCCAGCAGCGTCCCGGGACTAGGGAATGAGCAGTTCTTC. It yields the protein CASSVPGLGNEQFF.

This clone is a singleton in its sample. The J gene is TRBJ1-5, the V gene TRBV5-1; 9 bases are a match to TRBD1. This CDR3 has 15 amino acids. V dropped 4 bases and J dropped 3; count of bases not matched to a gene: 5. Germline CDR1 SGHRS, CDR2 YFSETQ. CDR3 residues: CASSLGTGINQPQHF. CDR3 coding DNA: TGCGCCAGCAGCCTCGGGACAGGGATCAATCAGCCCCAGCATTTT.

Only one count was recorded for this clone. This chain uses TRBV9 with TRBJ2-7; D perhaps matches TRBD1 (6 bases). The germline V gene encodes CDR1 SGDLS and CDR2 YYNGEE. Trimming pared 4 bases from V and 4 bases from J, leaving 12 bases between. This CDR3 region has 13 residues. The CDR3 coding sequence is TGTGCCAGCAGCTGGGACACCGGGTACGAGCAGTACTTC. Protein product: CASSWDTGYEQYF. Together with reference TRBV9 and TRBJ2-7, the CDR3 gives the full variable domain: DSGVTQTPKHLITATGQRVTLRCSPRSGDLSVYWYQQSLDQGLQFLIQYYNGEERAKGNILERFSAQQFPDLHSELNLSSLELGDSALYFCASSWDTGYEQYFGPGTRLTVT.

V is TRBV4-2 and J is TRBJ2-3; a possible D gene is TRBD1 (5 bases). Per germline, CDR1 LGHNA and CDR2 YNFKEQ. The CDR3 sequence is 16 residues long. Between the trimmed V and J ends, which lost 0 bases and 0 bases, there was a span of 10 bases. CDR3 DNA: TGTGCCAGCAGCCAAGAGACAGCTACTAGCACAGATACGCAGTATTTT. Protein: CASSQETATSTDTQYF.

CDR3 in DNA: TGCGCCAGCAGCCAAGGTCAGGGTGTGGGGCAGCCCCAGCATTTT. It codes for CASSQGQGVGQPQHF. V is TRBV4-1 and J is TRBJ1-5, with D possibly matching TRBD1 (5 bases). The CDR3 is 15 residues long. CDR1 is MGHRA, CDR2 YSYEKL, per germline. The V end lost 1 base, the J end lost 7 bases, and 14 bases lay between the germline ends.

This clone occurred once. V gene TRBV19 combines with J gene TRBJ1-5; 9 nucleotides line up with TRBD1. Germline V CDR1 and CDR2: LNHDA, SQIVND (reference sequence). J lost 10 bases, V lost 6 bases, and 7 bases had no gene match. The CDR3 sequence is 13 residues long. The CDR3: CASRGQGLQPQHF. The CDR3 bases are TGTGCCAGTAGGGGACAGGGTTTGCAACCCCAGCATTTT.

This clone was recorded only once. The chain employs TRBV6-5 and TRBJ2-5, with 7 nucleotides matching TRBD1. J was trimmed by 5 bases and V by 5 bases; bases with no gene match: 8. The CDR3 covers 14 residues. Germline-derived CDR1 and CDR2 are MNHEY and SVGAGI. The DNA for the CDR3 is TGTGCCAGCAGTCTGGACAGGCTGGAGGAGACCCAGTACTTC. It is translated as CASSLDRLEETQYF.

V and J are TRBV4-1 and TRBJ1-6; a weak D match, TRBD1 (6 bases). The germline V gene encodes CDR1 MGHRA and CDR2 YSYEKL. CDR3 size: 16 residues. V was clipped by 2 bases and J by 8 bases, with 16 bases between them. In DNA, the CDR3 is TGCGCCAGCAGCCAAATGGCTCGGCAGGGGCATTCACCCCTCCACTTT. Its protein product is CASSQMARQGHSPLHF.

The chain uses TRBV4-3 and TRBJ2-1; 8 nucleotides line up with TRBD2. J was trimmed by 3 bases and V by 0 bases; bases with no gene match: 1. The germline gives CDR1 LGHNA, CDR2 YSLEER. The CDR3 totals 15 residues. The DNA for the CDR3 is TGCGCCAGCAGCCAAGATAGCGGGATCTACAATGAGCAGTTCTTC. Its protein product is CASSQDSGIYNEQFF.

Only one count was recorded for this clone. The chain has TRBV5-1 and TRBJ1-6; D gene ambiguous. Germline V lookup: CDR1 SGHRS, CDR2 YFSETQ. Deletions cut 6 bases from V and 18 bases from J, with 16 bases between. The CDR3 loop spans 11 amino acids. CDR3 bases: TGCGCCAGCAATTCGGGGAGTATCACCCACTTT. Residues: CASNSGSITHF.